The 6 T cell receptor beta chains given below trace back to one sample, sequenced in a study of cytomegalovirus exposure and HLA in healthy donors. PCR amplification relied on 60 Vbeta primers (plus 13 Jbeta primers). Profiling relied on immunoSEQ multiplex PCR, and the TCRdb table lists in-frame clones only, not all of them. The data show a few hundred thousand clones, about 82% seen once. What was sequenced was PBMCs. The receptors come from a young man in good health and CMV-seronegative.

This clone has a single count. This rearrangement joins TRBV7-9 to TRBJ2-5; D may be TRBD2 (7 bases). Trimming removed 2 bases at V and 2 bases at J, with 15 bases between. Germline V gives CDR1 SEHNR, CDR2 FQNEAQ (reference sequence). This CDR3 region has 16 residues. The CDR3 DNA reads as TGTGCCAGCAGCTTACGGGGGGCCAACGGTCAAGAGACCCAGTACTTC. Translating it yields CASSLRGANGQETQYF.

V and J are TRBV7-2 and TRBJ2-5, with TRBD1 identical over 7 bases. The assigned J gene may be wrong: the sequence end matches TRBJ2-7 better. The CDR3 has 15 residues. CDR1 and CDR2 from the germline V gene are SGHTA and FQGNSA. The CDR3 DNA reads as TGTGCCAGCAGTAAGACCGGGACAGCCAGCTACGAGCAGTACTTC. Its translation: CASSKTGTASYEQYF.

The chain couples TRBV7-6 to TRBJ2-1; 9 bases map to TRBD2. V was pared by 2 bases and J by 9 bases, with 2 bases of the junction left unmatched. This CDR3 has 13 amino acids. Germline CDR1 reads SGHVS; CDR2 reads FNYEAQ. CDR3 in DNA: TGTGCCAGCAGCTTAAGGCGGGGGGGTGAGCAGTTCTTC. This codes for CASSLRRGGEQFF.

The chain employs TRBV7-2 and TRBJ2-3; TRBD2 aligns across 9 bases. V lost 5 bases to trimming and J lost 0 bases; unmatched junction nucleotides: 3. The germline CDR1 and CDR2 sequences are SGHTA and FQGNSA. The CDR3 consists of 15 residues. Here the CDR3 reads CASSRLAESTDTQYF. The CDR3 nucleotides read TGTGCCAGCAGCAGACTAGCGGAAAGCACAGATACGCAGTATTTT.

This clone was observed a single time. The V call is TRBV28, the J call TRBJ2-7, with D maybe TRBD1 (5 bases). Germline V CDR1 and CDR2: MDHEN, SYDVKM. This CDR3 spans 12 amino acids. V was pared by 6 bases and J by 4 bases, with 10 bases between. The CDR3 loop is CASSTGFYEQYF. The CDR3 DNA reads TGTGCCAGCAGCACAGGATTTTACGAGCAGTACTTC. Supplemented by reference TRBV28 and TRBJ2-7, the full variable domain reads DVKVTQSSRYLVKRTGEKVFLECVQDMDHENMFWYRQDPGLGLRLIYFSYDVKMKEKGDIPEGYSVSREKKERFSLILESASTNQTSMYLCASSTGFYEQYFGPGTRLTVT.

The chain employs TRBV6-5 and TRBJ2-5; 8 bases line up with TRBD1. The V segment lost 4 bases and the J segment 3 bases; nucleotides outside the gene matches: 1. Germline CDR1 reads MNHEY; CDR2 reads SVGAGI. The CDR3 has 13 amino acids. The CDR3 sequence is CASSSDREETQYF. DNA for the CDR3: TGTGCCAGCAGTTCGGACAGGGAAGAGACCCAGTACTTC.